The 27 T cell receptor beta chains below were found in one sample sequenced in a study of T cell repertoires in cytomegalovirus infection. MiXCR, applied by TCRdb to the reads, yields one record per CDR3 protein. The table has approximately 170,000 distinct CDR3 sequences, approximately 17% seen once. Material: CD8+ T cells from PBMCs. Receptor source: a human donor in good health (CMV status not recorded). Some clones in this sample may be carry-over from other donors' samples.

The chain carries TRBV7-2 and TRBJ2-1; TRBD2 agrees at 10 bases. V gave up 1 base and J gave up 5 bases; unmatched junction bases: 2. Germline values: CDR1 SGHTA, CDR2 FQGNSA. CDR3 length: 15 residues. The CDR3 nucleotides are TGTGCCAGCAGCTTAGAGCGGGGGGGGAACAATGAGCAGTTCTTC. It encodes CASSLERGGNNEQFF.

The gene calls are TRBV28 and TRBJ2-2; no reliable D call. The CDR3 is 13 amino acids. With 3 bases removed from V and 5 bases from J, the gap between germline ends came to 7 bases. Per germline, CDR1 MDHEN and CDR2 SYDVKM. This chain's CDR3 is CASSFTGTGELFF. The CDR3 DNA is TGTGCCAGCAGTTTTACTGGGACCGGGGAGCTGTTTTTT.

The chain uses TRBV5-1 and TRBJ2-4; TRBD1 might be the D (5 bases). Per the germline V gene, CDR1 is SGHRS and CDR2 is YFSETQ. The CDR3 totals 14 residues. Trimming shortened V by 7 bases and J by 4 bases, and 15 bases separated the two germline ends. CDR3 in DNA: TGCGCCAGCCCTGGGGAAGGGGCGAAAAACATTCAGTACTTC. Protein product: CASPGEGAKNIQYF. The whole variable domain, filled in from reference TRBV5-1 and TRBJ2-4, reads KAGVTQTPRYLIKTRGQQVTLSCSPISGHRSVSWYQQTPGQGLQFLFEYFSETQRNKGNFPGRFSGRQFSNSRSEMNVSTLELGDSALYLCASPGEGAKNIQYFGAGTRLSVL.

A few counts support this clonotype. The rearrangement links TRBV20-1 to TRBJ1-1, with D perhaps matching TRBD1 (6 bases). Germline V gene lookup returns CDR1 DFQATT and CDR2 SNEGSKA (reference sequence). The CDR3 has 14 residues. V lost 1 base, J lost 3 bases, and 12 bases lay in between. CDR3 region: CSARVGGRDTEAFF. CDR3 sequence (DNA): TGCAGTGCTAGAGTGGGGGGCAGGGACACTGAAGCTTTCTTT.

V and J are TRBV19 and TRBJ1-1; TRBD1 matches 9 bases. This CDR3 spans 14 amino acids. The V gene end was trimmed by 9 bases and the J gene end by 2 bases; junction bases not matched to a gene: 7. Germline CDR1 and CDR2: LNHDA and SQIVND (reference sequence). CDR3 coding DNA: TGTGCCAGCTCCTGGACAGGGGATAACACTGAAGCTTTCTTT. This translates into CASSWTGDNTEAFF.

CDR3 loop: CASSWASAYEQYF. CDR3 nucleotides: TGTGCCAGCAGTTGGGCTAGCGCTTACGAGCAGTACTTC. This rearrangement joins TRBV27 to TRBJ2-7; D possibly corresponds to TRBD2 (6 bases). With 4 bases removed from V and 4 bases from J, the gap between germline ends came to 11 bases. The length of the CDR3 is 13 residues. CDR1 and CDR2 (germline): MNHEY, SMNVEV (reference sequence).

Ten or more counts support this clonotype. This chain connects TRBV4-2 to TRBJ2-1, with D unclear. Trimming took 1 base from V and 4 from J, leaving 11 bases between them. The CDR3 extends over 15 amino acids. Per the germline V gene, CDR1 is LGHNA and CDR2 is YNFKEQ. The CDR3 region has the DNA TGTGCCAGCAGCCAAGGGCAGGACCCTTACAATGAGCAGTTCTTC. This encodes CASSQGQDPYNEQFF.

This clonotype was counted between two and nine times. The J gene is TRBJ2-2, the V gene TRBV6-5, with TRBD2 as a possible D gene (5 bases). Deletions cut 0 bases from V and 7 bases from J, with 9 bases between. The V gene's germline CDR1 is MNHEY and CDR2 SVGAGI. The length of the CDR3 is 14 residues. This CDR3 is CASSYSEGSGELFF. The DNA for the CDR3 is TGTGCCAGCAGTTACTCCGAGGGCAGCGGGGAGCTGTTTTTT.

Ten or more counts support this clonotype. The chain couples TRBV7-2 to TRBJ2-7; 10 bases are shared with TRBD2. Germline V gene sequence: CDR1 SGHTA, CDR2 FQGNSA. The CDR3 runs 14 residues. V gave up 5 bases and J gave up 7 bases; unmatched junction bases: 8. The CDR3 nucleotides read TGTGCCAGCAGCCCGAGACTAGCGGGCAGGGAGCAGTACTTC. It encodes CASSPRLAGREQYF.

The V gene is TRBV6-5, the J gene TRBJ2-5, with 13 bases lining up with TRBD2. The CDR3 spans 16 residues. Germline V gives CDR1 MNHEY, CDR2 SVGAGI. After removal of 2 bases from V and 3 bases from J, the junction contained 3 bases not matched to a gene. CDR3 loop: CASSYRGTSGEETQYF. The CDR3 region has the DNA TGTGCCAGCAGTTACCGAGGGACTAGCGGGGAAGAGACCCAGTACTTC.

This clonotype is medium-sized by share. The chain combines TRBV7-9 with TRBJ2-2; possibly TRBD2 for D (6 bases). This CDR3 region has 16 residues. Trimming took 6 bases from V and 4 from J, leaving 18 bases between them. Germline V lookup: CDR1 SEHNR, CDR2 FQNEAQ (reference sequence). CDR3 coding DNA: TGTGCCAGCAGACCTACAAGGGCCGGGGGCACCGGGGAGCTGTTTTTT. Residues: CASRPTRAGGTGELFF.

Only a few counts were recorded for this clonotype. Its ends do not fully match the called genes, so a read error is possible. The gene calls are TRBV4-1 and TRBJ2-1; no definite D call. The CDR3 is 14 amino acids. Germline CDR1 reads MGHRA; CDR2 reads YSYEKL. The CDR3 DNA is TGCGCCAGCAGCCCGGACCCGGCCTACAATGAGCAGTTTTTC. Its protein product is CASSPDPAYNEQFF.

There are many counts of this clonotype. The chain carries TRBV7-8 and TRBJ2-1; D may correspond to TRBD1 or TRBD2 (5 bases each). Deletions cut 9 bases from V and 7 bases from J, with 19 bases between. Germline V gene lookup returns CDR1 SGHVS and CDR2 FQNEAQ. The CDR3 is 14 amino acids. CDR3 in amino acids: CASEVKGPPNEQFF. The CDR3 DNA reads as TGTGCCAGTGAGGTGAAGGGACCCCCGAATGAGCAGTTCTTC.

This clonotype turned up a few times. The rearrangement links TRBV6-2 or TRBV6-3 to TRBJ1-5; D not certain. Trimming shortened V by 0 bases and J by 4 bases, and 13 bases separated the two germline ends. This CDR3 has 16 residues. In germline, CDR1 is MNHEY, CDR2 SVGEGT. The DNA for the CDR3 is TGTGCCAGCAGTTACTCCTTCGGCGGGAGGAATCAGCCCCAGCATTTT. As protein: CASSYSFGGRNQPQHF.

The V call is TRBV6-2 or TRBV6-3, the J call TRBJ2-7; the match to TRBD1 covers 7 bases. Germline-derived CDR1 and CDR2 are MNHEY and SVGEGT. The CDR3 contains 15 residues. The trim removed 2 bases at V and 6 bases at J, leaving 10 bases unmatched. CDR3 DNA: TGTGCCAGCAGTTACGACAGGGACCGAGGAGGCGAGCAGTACTTC. The encoded protein is CASSYDRDRGGEQYF.

This chain links TRBV12-3 or TRBV12-4 with TRBJ2-3; 7 bases map to TRBD2. J was trimmed by 6 bases and V by 5 bases; bases with no gene match: 5. The CDR3 has 13 residues. For the CDR3, the DNA is TGTGCCAGCAGTCGACTAGCCCTGGATACGCAGTATTTT. Residues: CASSRLALDTQYF.

V and J are TRBV15 and TRBJ2-5; perhaps TRBD1 as D (6 bases). This CDR3 spans 13 amino acids. Germline V gene data show CDR1 as LNHNV and CDR2 as YYDKDF (reference sequence). With 8 bases removed from V and 1 base from J, the gap between germline ends came to 11 bases. As DNA, the CDR3 is TGTGCCACCCGCCCGGACAGCCAAGAGACCCAGTACTTC. Translated, it gives CATRPDSQETQYF.

This clonotype occurred a few times. This chain connects TRBV28 to TRBJ2-5, with D hard to call. The V end lost 2 bases, the J end lost 2 bases, and 21 bases lay between the germline ends. The V gene's germline CDR1 is MDHEN and CDR2 SYDVKM. The CDR3 sequence is 18 residues long. In DNA, the CDR3 is TGTGCCAGCAGTTTACCATCCTACGATACGGCAGAACAAGAGACCCAGTACTTC. Translated, it gives CASSLPSYDTAEQETQYF.

There are a few counts of this clonotype. The chain has TRBV7-2 and TRBJ2-4; TRBD2 might be the D (6 bases). Germline V gene lookup returns CDR1 SGHTA and CDR2 FQGNSA. Trimming shortened V by 1 base and J by 6 bases, and 13 bases separated the two germline ends. This CDR3 spans 15 amino acids. CDR3: CASSLGPRDGNIQYF. The CDR3, as DNA: TGTGCCAGCAGCTTAGGTCCGCGGGACGGAAACATTCAGTACTTC.

This sequence joins TRBV28 and TRBJ2-5, with 8 bases lining up with TRBD1. Germline V gene data show CDR1 as MDHEN and CDR2 as SYDVKM. CDR3 size: 14 residues. With 3 bases clipped from V and 4 bases from J, the junction kept 4 bases outside the gene matches. The chain's CDR3 is CASSLGQAGETQYF. As DNA, the CDR3 is TGTGCCAGCAGTTTGGGACAGGCGGGAGAGACCCAGTACTTC.

CDR3 region: CASSHTPRLPTDTQYF. CDR3 DNA sequence: TGTGCCAGCAGCCATACCCCGCGGCTACCAACAGATACGCAGTATTTT. The chain is built from TRBV7-2 and TRBJ2-3; D remains unclear. The CDR3 totals 16 residues. Germline lookup yields CDR1 SGHTA and CDR2 FQGNSA. Trimming removed 5 bases at V and 3 bases at J, with 18 bases between.

V and J are TRBV29-1 and TRBJ2-3, with unresolved D. V lost 3 bases and J 2 bases, leaving 6 bases between the germline ends. The germline V gene encodes CDR1 SQVTM and CDR2 ANQGSEA. The CDR3 length is 12 residues. CDR3 sequence (DNA): TGCAGCGTTGAGGGGATCACAGATACGCAGTATTTT. It yields the protein CSVEGITDTQYF.

V gene TRBV7-3 combines with J gene TRBJ2-3; D remains ambiguous. V lost 1 base, J lost 2 bases, and 7 bases lay in between. Germline-derived CDR1 and CDR2 are SGHTA and FQGTGA. The length of the CDR3 is 14 residues. CDR3 loop: CASSLRAVTDTQYF. Written as DNA, the CDR3 is TGTGCCAGCAGCTTAAGGGCAGTCACAGATACGCAGTATTTT.

This clonotype was counted a few times. The V and J genes are TRBV6-5 and TRBJ2-7, with a tentative D call TRBD1 (6 bases). This CDR3 spans 12 amino acids. CDR1 and CDR2 from the germline V gene are MNHEY and SVGAGI. Between the trimmed V and J ends, which lost 5 bases and 4 bases, there was a span of 9 bases. For the CDR3, the DNA is TGTGCCAGCAGTCCCGACAGGTACGAGCAGTACTTC. It translates to CASSPDRYEQYF.

This clonotype appeared a few times. The rearrangement joins TRBV2 to TRBJ1-1; D is ambiguous. Germline V lookup: CDR1 SNHLY, CDR2 FYNNEI. The germline V and J ends were trimmed by 4 bases and 0 bases, with 9 bases remaining between them. The CDR3 has 14 residues. Here the CDR3 reads CASSVPVMNTEAFF. CDR3 DNA sequence: TGTGCCAGCAGTGTTCCCGTCATGAACACTGAAGCTTTCTTT.

This clonotype was seen only a few times. The chain uses TRBV7-8 and TRBJ2-1; 12 nucleotides line up with TRBD2. CDR1 is SGHVS and CDR2 is FQNEAQ in the germline V gene. The CDR3 covers 16 residues. J was trimmed by 3 bases and V by 1 base; bases with no gene match: 1. As DNA, the CDR3 is TGTGCCAGCAGCTTAGGGACTAGCGGGATCTACAATGAGCAGTTCTTC. Amino acid sequence: CASSLGTSGIYNEQFF.

This clonotype has more than one count but fewer than ten. The V call is TRBV6-2 or TRBV6-3, the J call TRBJ1-1, with D maybe TRBD1 (6 bases). Trimming pared 6 bases from V and 0 bases from J, leaving 20 bases between. The CDR3 loop spans 17 amino acids. Germline lookup yields CDR1 MNHEY and CDR2 SVGEGT. CDR3 residues: CASRPTPRGAMNTEAFF. CDR3 coding DNA: TGTGCCAGCAGGCCTACGCCGCGGGGGGCGATGAACACTGAAGCTTTCTTT.